This T cell receptor (beta chain) derives from a study of blood T cells in healthy people across ages. This clonotype has a handful of counts. Next came a second PCR, run for about 6 to 11 cycles, which used a sample-barcoded 5' primer along with a J-beta primer mix. TCRdb analysed the 5' RACE reads with MiXCR anew, one entry per CDR3 protein. Here the sample spans over 600,000 distinct CDR3 sequences, about half being singletons. Germline assignment: CDR1 DFQATT and CDR2 SNEGSKA (reference sequence). Deletions cut 7 bases from V and 8 bases from J, with 12 bases between. The CDR3 consists of 11 residues.

This TCR came from a man at least 80 years old in good health. The sequenced material came from blood. V usage is TRBV20-1 and J usage is TRBJ2-1; no definite D call. The CDR3 coding sequence is TGCAGTGGCCAACTTGGGGATGAGCAGTTCTTC. It encodes CSGQLGDEQFF.